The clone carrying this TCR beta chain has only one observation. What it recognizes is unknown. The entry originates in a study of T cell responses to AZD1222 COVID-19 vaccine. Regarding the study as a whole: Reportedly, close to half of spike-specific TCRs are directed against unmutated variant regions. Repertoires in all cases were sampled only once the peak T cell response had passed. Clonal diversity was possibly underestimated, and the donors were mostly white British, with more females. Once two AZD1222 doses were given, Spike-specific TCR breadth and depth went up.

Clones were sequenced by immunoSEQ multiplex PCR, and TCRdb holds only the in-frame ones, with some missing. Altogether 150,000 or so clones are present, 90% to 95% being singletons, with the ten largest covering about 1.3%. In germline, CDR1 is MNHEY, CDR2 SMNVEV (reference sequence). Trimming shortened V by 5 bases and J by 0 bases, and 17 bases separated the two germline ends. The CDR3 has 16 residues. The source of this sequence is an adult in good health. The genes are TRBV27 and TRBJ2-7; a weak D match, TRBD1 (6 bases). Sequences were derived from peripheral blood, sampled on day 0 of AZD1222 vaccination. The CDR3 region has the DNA TGTGCCAGCAGTCGCCTGTCGGACAGCCTCTCCTACGAGCAGTACTTC. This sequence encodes CASSRLSDSLSYEQYF.